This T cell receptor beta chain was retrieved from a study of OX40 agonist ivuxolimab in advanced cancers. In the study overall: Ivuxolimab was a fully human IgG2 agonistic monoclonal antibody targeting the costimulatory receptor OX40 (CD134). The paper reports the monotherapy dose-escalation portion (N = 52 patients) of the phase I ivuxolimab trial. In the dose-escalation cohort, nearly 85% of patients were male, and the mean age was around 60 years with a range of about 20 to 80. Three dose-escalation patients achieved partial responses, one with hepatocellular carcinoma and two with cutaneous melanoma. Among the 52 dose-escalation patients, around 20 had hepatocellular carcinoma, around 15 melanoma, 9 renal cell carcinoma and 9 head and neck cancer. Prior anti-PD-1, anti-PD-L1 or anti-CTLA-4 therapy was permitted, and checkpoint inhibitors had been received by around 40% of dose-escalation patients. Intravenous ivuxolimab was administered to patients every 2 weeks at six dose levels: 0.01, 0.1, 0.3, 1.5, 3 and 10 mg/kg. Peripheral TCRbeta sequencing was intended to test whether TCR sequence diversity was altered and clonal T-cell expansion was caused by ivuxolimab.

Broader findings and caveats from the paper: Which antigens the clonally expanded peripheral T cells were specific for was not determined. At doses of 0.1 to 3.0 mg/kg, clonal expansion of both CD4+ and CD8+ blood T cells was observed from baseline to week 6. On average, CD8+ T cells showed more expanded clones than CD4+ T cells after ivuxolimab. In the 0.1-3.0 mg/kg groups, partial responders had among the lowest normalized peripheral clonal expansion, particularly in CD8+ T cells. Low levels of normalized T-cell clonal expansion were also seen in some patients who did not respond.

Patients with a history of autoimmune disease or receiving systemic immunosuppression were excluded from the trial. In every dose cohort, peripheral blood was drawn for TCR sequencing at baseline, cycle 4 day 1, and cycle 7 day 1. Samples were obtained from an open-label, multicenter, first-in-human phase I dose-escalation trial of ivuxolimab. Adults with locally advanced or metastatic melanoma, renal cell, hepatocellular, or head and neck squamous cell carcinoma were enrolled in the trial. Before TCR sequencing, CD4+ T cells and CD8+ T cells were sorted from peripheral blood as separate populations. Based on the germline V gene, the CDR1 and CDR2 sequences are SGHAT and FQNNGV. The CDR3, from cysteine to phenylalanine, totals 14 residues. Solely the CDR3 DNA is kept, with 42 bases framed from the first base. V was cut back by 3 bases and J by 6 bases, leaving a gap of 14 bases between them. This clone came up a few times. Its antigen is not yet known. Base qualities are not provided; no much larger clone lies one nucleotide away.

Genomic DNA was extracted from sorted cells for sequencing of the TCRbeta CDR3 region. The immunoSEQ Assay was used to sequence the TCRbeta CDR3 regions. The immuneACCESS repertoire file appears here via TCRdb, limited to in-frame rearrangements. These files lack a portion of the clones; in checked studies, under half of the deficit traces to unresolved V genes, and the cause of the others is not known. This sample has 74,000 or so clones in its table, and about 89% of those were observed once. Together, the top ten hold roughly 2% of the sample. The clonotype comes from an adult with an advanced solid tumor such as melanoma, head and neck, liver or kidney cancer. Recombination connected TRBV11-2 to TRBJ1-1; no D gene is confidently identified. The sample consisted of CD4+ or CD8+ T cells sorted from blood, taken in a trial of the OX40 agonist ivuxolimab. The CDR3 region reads CASSFEGGGSEAFF. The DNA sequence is TGTGCCAGCAGCTTCGAGGGTGGCGGGTCTGAAGCTTTCTTT.